The clone carrying this T cell receptor (beta chain) was seen a few times. Its antigen is not known. The sample originates from a study of beta chain features in type 1 diabetes. Study results and caveats: When Type 1 diabetes patients were examined, their TCRB CDR3s proved moderately but significantly shorter in all four CD4+ subsets.

Germline V CDR1 and CDR2: KGHSH, LQKENI. The CDR3 runs to 16 residues. Between the trimmed V and J ends, which lost 4 bases and 1 base, there was a span of 11 bases. The study reverse transcribed the entire isolated RNA, so it sequenced expressed TCRB transcripts. Profiled with immunoSEQ multiplex PCR; TCRdb holds only in-frame clones, not every one. Here the sample spans roughly 41,000 clones, roughly 50% being singletons. The sequence was obtained from a woman aged 18-35 years in good health. The sequencing sample was made of central memory CD4+ T cells from blood. The chain has TRBV18 and TRBJ2-6; a weak D match, TRBD1 (5 bases). The CDR3 DNA reads TGTGCCAGCTCACGGGATCAGGGTTCTGGGGCCAACGTCCTGACTTTC. It translates to CASSRDQGSGANVLTF.